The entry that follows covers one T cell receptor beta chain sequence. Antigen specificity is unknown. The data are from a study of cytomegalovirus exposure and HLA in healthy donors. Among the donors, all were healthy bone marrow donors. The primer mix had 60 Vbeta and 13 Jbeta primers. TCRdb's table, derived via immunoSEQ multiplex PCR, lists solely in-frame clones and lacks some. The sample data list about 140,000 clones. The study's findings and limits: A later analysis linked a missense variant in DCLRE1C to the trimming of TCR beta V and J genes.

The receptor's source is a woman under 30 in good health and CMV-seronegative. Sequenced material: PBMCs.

CDR3 nucleotide sequence: TGTGCCAGCAGGTCGAGGGGGCGGAATTCACCCCTCCACTTT. This sequence encodes CASRSRGRNSPLHF. This sequence joins TRBV27 and TRBJ1-6; 7 bases agree with TRBD1. Germline V gene sequence: CDR1 MNHEY, CDR2 SMNVEV (reference sequence). Trimming took 6 bases from V and 7 from J; bases not matched to a gene: 6. The CDR3 contains 14 residues.